This entry features one T cell receptor (beta chain) sequence. Its antigen is unidentified. The data stem from a study of shared clonotypes between healthy human individuals. Overall study context: There were three CD4 naive, three CD4 memory, two CD8 naive and one CD8 memory plates per donor.

The CDR3 runs 14 residues. Germline V gives CDR1 SGHVS, CDR2 FNYEAQ. Trimming took off 7 bases at V and 5 bases at J, with 17 bases between the two ends. Study-level points and caveats: It was expected that sequencing depth would affect clonotype sharing among donors.

The table came from immunoSEQ multiplex PCR; TCRdb's copy has only in-frame clones and leaves some out. The table lists over a million clones, more than 95% of them singletons. The chain employs TRBV7-6 and TRBJ1-1; D gene ambiguous. The TCR sequence derives from a young man in good health. Sequencing was performed on naive CD4+ T cells sorted from blood. Stated subset: CD45RA+ positively selected. The CDR3 is CASKQEEARTEAFF. The DNA for the CDR3 is TGTGCCAGCAAACAAGAGGAGGCGAGGACTGAAGCTTTCTTT. The entire variable domain, with the rest obtained from reference TRBV7-6 and TRBJ1-1, is as follows: GAGVSQSPRYKVTKRGQDVALRCDPISGHVSLYWYRQALGQGPEFLTYFNYEAQQDKSGLPNDRFSAERPEGSISTLTIQRTEQRDSAMYRCASKQEEARTEAFFGQGTRLTVV.